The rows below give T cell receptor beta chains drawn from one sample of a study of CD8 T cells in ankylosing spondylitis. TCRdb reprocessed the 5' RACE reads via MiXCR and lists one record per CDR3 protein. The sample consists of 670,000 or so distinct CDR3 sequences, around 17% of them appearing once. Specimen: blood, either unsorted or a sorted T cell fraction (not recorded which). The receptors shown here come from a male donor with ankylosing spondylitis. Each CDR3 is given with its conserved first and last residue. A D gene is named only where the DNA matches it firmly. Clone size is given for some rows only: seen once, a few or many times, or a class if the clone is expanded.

cdr3_aa: CASSLEGRQEAFF
cdr3_nt: TGCGCCAGCAGCTTGGAGGGTCGACAGGAAGCTTTCTTT
d_call: -
v_call: TRBV5-1
clone_size: many
j_call: TRBJ1-1

cdr3_aa: CASSEGAYSNQPQHF
cdr3_nt: TGTGCCAGCAGTGAAGGAGCTTATAGCAATCAGCCCCAGCATTTT
d_call: -
v_call: TRBV6-1
clone_size: few
j_call: TRBJ1-5

cdr3_aa: CASSFTSSYNEQFF
cdr3_nt: TGTGCCAGCAGTTTTACTAGCTCCTACAATGAGCAGTTCTTC
d_call: -
v_call: TRBV12-3/TRBV12-4
clone_size: many
j_call: TRBJ2-1

cdr3_aa: CASRATGLETQYF
cdr3_nt: TGTGCCAGCAGGGCGACAGGGTTGGAGACCCAGTACTTC
d_call: TRBD1
v_call: TRBV12-3/TRBV12-4
clone_size: few
j_call: TRBJ2-5

cdr3_aa: CASSKDLNTEAFF
cdr3_nt: TGTGCCAGCAGCAAGGATTTGAACACTGAAGCTTTCTTT
d_call: -
v_call: TRBV7-3
clone_size: -
j_call: TRBJ1-1

cdr3_aa: CATSDQRQTSNQPQHF
cdr3_nt: TGTGCCACCAGTGACCAAAGACAGACAAGCAATCAGCCCCAGCATTTT
d_call: -
v_call: TRBV24-1
clone_size: many
j_call: TRBJ1-5

cdr3_aa: CASSQDLTGHSNTEAFF
cdr3_nt: TGCGCCAGCAGCCAAGATCTCACCGGGCACTCGAACACTGAAGCTTTCTTT
d_call: -
v_call: TRBV4-1
clone_size: -
j_call: TRBJ1-1

cdr3_aa: CSAPDSRETQYF
cdr3_nt: TGCAGTGCACCGGACTCTAGGGAGACCCAGTACTTC
d_call: -
v_call: TRBV20-1
clone_size: -
j_call: TRBJ2-5

cdr3_aa: CASSSGTSGDYNEQFF
cdr3_nt: TGTGCCAGCAGCTCCGGGACTAGCGGGGATTACAATGAGCAGTTCTTC
d_call: TRBD2
v_call: TRBV11-2
clone_size: once
j_call: TRBJ2-1

cdr3_aa: CASHPTGTSGQETQYF
cdr3_nt: TGCGCCAGCCACCCCACCGGGACTAGCGGCCAAGAGACCCAGTACTTC
d_call: TRBD2
v_call: TRBV5-1
clone_size: -
j_call: TRBJ2-5

cdr3_aa: CASSLRTSGGSEQYF
cdr3_nt: TGTGCCAGCAGTTTAAGGACTAGCGGGGGGTCGGAGCAGTACTTC
d_call: TRBD2
v_call: TRBV12-3/TRBV12-4
clone_size: few
j_call: TRBJ2-7

cdr3_aa: CASSALAGAYNEQFF
cdr3_nt: TGCGCCAGCAGCGCACTAGCGGGAGCCTACAATGAGCAGTTCTTC
d_call: TRBD2
v_call: TRBV5-1
clone_size: -
j_call: TRBJ2-1

cdr3_aa: CASSLRIGETLEAFF
cdr3_nt: TGCGCCAGCAGCTTGAGGATCGGAGAGACTCTTGAAGCTTTCTTT
d_call: -
v_call: TRBV5-1
clone_size: few
j_call: TRBJ1-1

cdr3_aa: CASSQSGTGGYGYTF
cdr3_nt: TGTGCCAGCAGTCAATCCGGGACAGGGGGCTATGGCTACACCTTC
d_call: TRBD1
v_call: TRBV6-1
clone_size: few
j_call: TRBJ1-2

cdr3_aa: CSVEERDRDYEQYF
cdr3_nt: TGCAGCGTTGAAGAGCGCGACAGAGACTACGAGCAGTACTTC
d_call: -
v_call: TRBV29-1
clone_size: few
j_call: TRBJ2-7

cdr3_aa: CASSFTGLANTGELFF
cdr3_nt: TGTGCCAGCAGCTTTACGGGACTTGCAAACACCGGGGAGCTGTTTTTT
d_call: -
v_call: TRBV7-2
clone_size: -
j_call: TRBJ2-2

cdr3_aa: CATIYPGREAFF
cdr3_nt: TGTGCCACCATTTATCCAGGGCGTGAAGCTTTCTTT
d_call: -
v_call: TRBV28
clone_size: -
j_call: TRBJ1-1

cdr3_aa: CSVAPDSSNQPQHF
cdr3_nt: TGCAGCGTTGCTCCTGACAGTAGCAATCAGCCCCAGCATTTT
d_call: -
v_call: TRBV29-1
clone_size: many
j_call: TRBJ1-5

cdr3_aa: CSAKTSGPSYEQYF
cdr3_nt: TGCAGTGCAAAGACTAGCGGGCCCTCCTACGAGCAGTACTTC
d_call: TRBD2
v_call: TRBV20-1
clone_size: few
j_call: TRBJ2-7

cdr3_aa: CASSFGTGYAGEVPDTQYF
cdr3_nt: TGCGCCAGCAGCTTCGGGACGGGGTATGCGGGAGAGGTGCCAGATACGCAGTATTTT
d_call: TRBD2
v_call: TRBV4-1
clone_size: many
j_call: TRBJ2-3

cdr3_aa: CASSLDIGVGTQYF
cdr3_nt: TGCGCCAGCAGCTTGGATATCGGGGTTGGTACGCAGTATTTT
d_call: -
v_call: TRBV5-1
clone_size: -
j_call: TRBJ2-3

cdr3_aa: CASSYGGEDNEQFF
cdr3_nt: TGTGCCAGCAGTTACGGGGGGGAAGACAATGAGCAGTTCTTC
d_call: TRBD2
v_call: TRBV6-5
clone_size: -
j_call: TRBJ2-1

cdr3_aa: CASSGGTGGTEAFF
cdr3_nt: TGTGCCAGCAGTGGAGGGACAGGGGGGACTGAAGCTTTCTTT
d_call: TRBD1
v_call: TRBV7-9
clone_size: -
j_call: TRBJ1-1

cdr3_aa: CASSVGVAPYQETQYF
cdr3_nt: TGTGCCAGCAGCGTAGGGGTAGCGCCGTACCAAGAGACCCAGTACTTC
d_call: -
v_call: TRBV9
clone_size: -
j_call: TRBJ2-5

cdr3_aa: CASSSSLEGKETQYF
cdr3_nt: TGTGCCAGCAGTTCCAGTCTGGAGGGAAAAGAGACCCAGTACTTC
d_call: -
v_call: TRBV6-9
clone_size: few
j_call: TRBJ2-5

cdr3_aa: CASSPQGPGQGNGYTF
cdr3_nt: TGTGCCAGCAGTCCGCAAGGGCCGGGACAGGGGAACGGCTACACCTTC
d_call: TRBD1
v_call: TRBV12-3/TRBV12-4
clone_size: many
j_call: TRBJ1-2

cdr3_aa: CASSLDSDYGYTF
cdr3_nt: TGCGCCAGCAGCTTGGACAGCGACTATGGCTACACCTTC
d_call: -
v_call: TRBV5-1
clone_size: many
j_call: TRBJ1-2

cdr3_aa: CSVEGEGEAFF
cdr3_nt: TGCAGCGTTGAAGGAGAGGGGGAAGCTTTCTTT
d_call: -
v_call: TRBV29-1
clone_size: many
j_call: TRBJ1-1

cdr3_aa: CASTWVGGYTF
cdr3_nt: TGTGCCAGCACCTGGGTAGGTGGCTACACCTTC
d_call: -
v_call: TRBV28
clone_size: -
j_call: TRBJ1-2

cdr3_aa: CASKLGQETPLHF
cdr3_nt: TGTGCCAGCAAGCTTGGGCAGGAGACACCCCTCCACTTT
d_call: -
v_call: TRBV6-1
clone_size: -
j_call: TRBJ1-6

cdr3_aa: CSARATVEAFF
cdr3_nt: TGCAGTGCTAGAGCCACAGTTGAAGCTTTCTTT
d_call: -
v_call: TRBV20-1
clone_size: few
j_call: TRBJ1-1

cdr3_aa: CASSLKGGGSPNEQFF
cdr3_nt: TGTGCCAGCAGCTTAAAGGGCGGGGGGTCTCCCAATGAGCAGTTCTTC
d_call: TRBD2
v_call: TRBV7-3
clone_size: few
j_call: TRBJ2-1

cdr3_aa: CASSSALLGHEQFF
cdr3_nt: TGTGCCAGCAGTTCGGCCCTGCTTGGCCATGAGCAGTTCTTC
d_call: -
v_call: TRBV27
clone_size: many
j_call: TRBJ2-1

cdr3_aa: CAWSVGGRVNTEAFF
cdr3_nt: TGTGCCTGGAGTGTCGGTGGCAGAGTGAACACTGAAGCTTTCTTT
d_call: -
v_call: TRBV30
clone_size: -
j_call: TRBJ1-1

cdr3_aa: CASSQAPGLPESDTQYF
cdr3_nt: TGTGCCAGCAGCCAAGCCCCGGGACTCCCCGAGTCAGATACGCAGTATTTT
d_call: -
v_call: TRBV4-2
clone_size: -
j_call: TRBJ2-3

cdr3_aa: CASSIGGGPPWTEAFF
cdr3_nt: TGTGCCAGCAGTATAGGGGGGGGGCCTCCATGGACTGAAGCTTTCTTT
d_call: -
v_call: TRBV28
clone_size: -
j_call: TRBJ1-1

cdr3_aa: CASSLLNSDNEKLFF
cdr3_nt: TGTGCCAGCAGCTTACTCAACAGTGATAATGAAAAACTGTTTTTT
d_call: -
v_call: TRBV7-9
clone_size: -
j_call: TRBJ1-4

cdr3_aa: CASSQGARDRGRLMNTEAFF
cdr3_nt: TGTGCCAGCAGCCAAGGAGCACGGGACAGGGGCCGTCTGATGAACACTGAAGCTTTCTTT
d_call: TRBD1
v_call: TRBV3-1
clone_size: few
j_call: TRBJ1-1

cdr3_aa: CARSGGQPQHF
cdr3_nt: TGTGCCAGAAGTGGGGGTCAGCCCCAGCATTTT
d_call: -
v_call: TRBV6-2/TRBV6-3
clone_size: -
j_call: TRBJ1-5

cdr3_aa: CASSLASGTRNGYTF
cdr3_nt: TGCGCCAGCAGCTTGGCCTCCGGGACAAGGAATGGCTACACCTTC
d_call: -
v_call: TRBV5-1
clone_size: many
j_call: TRBJ1-2